Listed below are T cell receptor beta chains from one sample, sequenced in a study of blood T cell repertoires in COVID-19. Assay: immunoSEQ multiplex PCR; the TCRdb copy retains only in-frame clones and omits some. The sample holds hundreds of thousands of clones, roughly 85% seen once. Sequencing was carried out using peripheral blood. The receptors shown here come from a woman under 40 with active or convalescent COVID-19. Both conserved end residues are part of each CDR3.

TRBJ1-1	TRBV30	CAWSVILNTEAFF
TRBJ2-3	TRBV27	CASSLGEGRTDTQYF
TRBJ2-7	TRBV5-1	CASSWGDYEQYF
TRBJ2-5	TRBV2	CASSERGTNQETQYF
TRBJ1-1	TRBV30	CAWSLLKNTEAFF
TRBJ1-1	TRBV27	CASSLRGGSTEAFF
TRBJ1-2	TRBV15	CATSRDGEGPDGYTF
TRBJ1-1	TRBV30	CAWSVLTGNTEAFF
TRBJ2-3	TRBV6-4	CASSDSTGATQYF
TRBJ1-1	TRBV2	CASSLDPNTEAFF
TRBJ2-1	TRBV7-6	CASSSWQVGSTYNEQFF
TRBJ1-1	TRBV29-1	CSVQTGVGGTEAFF
TRBJ1-6	TRBV19	CASHSPGQINSPLHF
TRBJ1-2	TRBV5-4	CASSLAPGSYGYTF
TRBJ1-2	TRBV7-6	CASSSDGSKAYGYTF
TRBJ1-6	TRBV2	CASRSAGSNNSPLHF
TRBJ1-2	TRBV9	CASSQDRERSYGYTF
TRBJ1-4	TRBV18	CASSPSGGTLEEKLFF
TRBJ1-1	TRBV6-2/TRBV6-3	CASSYRDRLNTEAFF
TRBJ1-4	TRBV27	CASRRLGQGEKLFF
TRBJ2-3	TRBV6-5	CASSYSRTRYTDTQYF
TRBJ1-6	TRBV3-1/TRBV3-2	CASSQERSSYNSPLHF
TRBJ2-7	TRBV15	CATSRDGDFSGTYEQYF
TRBJ2-5	TRBV18	CASSPMAETQYF
TRBJ1-2	TRBV10-2	CASSPPTGGYGYTF
TRBJ2-1	TRBV4-2	CASSQGLGQGAYNEQFF
TRBJ1-4	TRBV2	CASSVEGRSEKLFF
TRBJ1-6	TRBV6-6	CASSYQVSNRGSPLHF
TRBJ1-2	TRBV27	CASSRGQDYPWTF
TRBJ1-2	TRBV23-1	CATRRRQGSANYGYTF
TRBJ2-7	TRBV5-1	CASSLGDRHSEETRLTSYEQYF
TRBJ2-1	TRBV19	CASSIQDLSSYNEQFF
TRBJ2-1	TRBV19	CASIGGSGGYNEQFF
TRBJ2-3	TRBV15	CATRLAGGHTDTQYF
TRBJ1-2	TRBV5-4	CASSLGGRQGADYGYTF
TRBJ2-5	TRBV3-1/TRBV3-2	CATKREGYIEETQYF
TRBJ2-7	TRBV5-1	CASSSLPGSYSYEQYF
TRBJ2-3	TRBV27	CASSLTSGRAMTDTQYF
TRBJ1-2	TRBV29-1	CSVEGRTSLTGYTF
TRBJ1-1	TRBV6-5	CATDWWANTEAFF
TRBJ1-1	TRBV5-1	CASSPSVRYTEAFF
TRBJ2-2	TRBV6-5	CASSRGLGTGELFF
TRBJ2-2	TRBV19	CASSSQRGVGELFF
TRBJ1-1	TRBV27	CASSFGDRSGTEAFF
TRBJ2-5	TRBV19	CASNERGRTLQETQYF
TRBJ1-1	TRBV18	CASSPPAGEQGAGEAFF
TRBJ2-3	TRBV6-1	CASSDLRADTQYF
TRBJ2-1	TRBV5-1	CASSSDQGNEQFF
TRBJ1-5	TRBV2	CASSELQEEYSNQPQHF
TRBJ1-2	TRBV7-9	CASSSWTDGYTF
TRBJ1-1	TRBV28	CASSSQGATFF
TRBJ2-1	TRBV5-1	CASSLESSYNEQFF
TRBJ2-3	TRBV7-9	CASSLDGLANVQLTDTQYF
TRBJ1-1	TRBV19	CASSFGRNTEAFF
TRBJ2-2	TRBV7-9	CASSWDTRGTGELFF
TRBJ1-2	TRBV6-1	CASSEAWRGGDYGYTF
TRBJ2-5	TRBV9	CASSGGHSWEQETQYF